This entry lists 5 T cell receptor beta chains sequenced from one sample in a study of OX40 agonist ivuxolimab in advanced cancers. Sequenced by immunoSEQ multiplex PCR; TCRdb stores in-frame clones only, minus some. This table holds 20,000 to 25,000 clones, about nine tenths found once. The sequencing used CD4+ or CD8+ T cells sorted from blood, collected in a trial of the OX40 agonist ivuxolimab. These receptors were taken from an adult with an advanced solid tumor such as melanoma, head and neck, liver or kidney cancer.

The sample holds one count of this clone. This chain links TRBV2 with TRBJ2-7; TRBD1 agrees at 11 bases. CDR1 and CDR2 from the germline V gene are SNHLY and FYNNEI. Unmatched junction bases numbered 1, after V lost 6 bases and J lost 3 bases. The CDR3 spans 13 residues. DNA of the CDR3: TGTGCCAGCAGGGGGACAGGGGGCTACGAGCAGTACTTC. Its protein is CASRGTGGYEQYF.

The V gene is TRBV7-2, the J gene TRBJ1-1; D is possibly TRBD1 (5 bases). V lost 5 bases and J 4 bases, leaving 17 bases between the germline ends. The CDR3 is 15 amino acids. Germline CDR1 is SGHTA and CDR2 is FQGNSA. This chain's CDR3 is CASSPASTVVTEAFF. The CDR3, as DNA: TGTGCCAGCAGCCCGGCGTCGACAGTCGTCACTGAAGCTTTCTTT.

This clone is termed large. This sample also contains other DNA sequences that code for the same CDR3. The rearrangement joins TRBV10-3 to TRBJ1-5, with 8 bases that match TRBD1. This CDR3 is built from 14 residues. Germline loops: CDR1 ENHRY, CDR2 SYGVKD. V was pared by 9 bases and J by 0 bases, with 4 bases of the junction left unmatched. CDR3 sequence: CAIGTGDSNQPQHF. DNA for the CDR3: TGTGCCATTGGGACAGGAGATAGCAATCAGCCCCAGCATTTT.

This chain connects TRBV9 to TRBJ2-2, with D tentatively TRBD2 (5 bases). CDR3 length: 14 amino acids. The V gene's germline CDR1 is SGDLS and CDR2 YYNGEE. The ends were cut back, 4 bases at V and 4 bases at J, with 11 bases in the middle. CDR3 nucleotide sequence: TGTGCCAGCAGCACCAGGACTGGCACCGGGGAGCTGTTTTTT. This encodes CASSTRTGTGELFF.

CDR3 sequence reads: CASSALAAADTQYF. The CDR3 coding sequence is TGTGCCAGCAGCGCCCTAGCGGCTGCAGATACGCAGTATTTT. The chain is built from TRBV6-6 and TRBJ2-3; the match to TRBD2 covers 7 bases. The CDR3 length is 14 residues. V shed 6 bases and J 4 bases; nucleotides not matched to a gene: 7. The germline gives CDR1 MNHNY, CDR2 SVGAGI (reference sequence).